These 15 T cell receptor beta chains came from one sample sequenced in a study of blood T cell repertoires in COVID-19. TCRdb's copy holds only in-frame clones and misses some; the assay was immunoSEQ multiplex PCR. The table shows 150,000 to 200,000 clones, with more than 75% occurring only once. The sample comprised peripheral blood. These receptors all come from a human donor in a cohort sampled during active COVID-19.

The chain has TRBV12-3 or TRBV12-4 and TRBJ2-7, with 7 bases that match TRBD2. V trimming: 3 bases; J trimming: 7 bases; junction bases outside the gene matches: 0. The CDR3 runs to 11 residues. The DNA of the CDR3 is TGTGCCAGCAGTTTGGGGGGGGAGCAGTACTTC. Its translation: CASSLGGEQYF.

The table lists this clone with a count of one. The genes are TRBV6-1 and TRBJ1-5, with TRBD1 matching 8 bases. Trimming removed 0 bases from V and 7 bases from J; junction bases left unmatched: 5. The CDR3 has 15 residues. CDR1 and CDR2 (germline): MNHNS, SASEGT. The CDR3 DNA reads TGTGCCAGCAGTGAAGCGCGGACAGGGAGACAGCCCCAGCATTTT. It yields the protein CASSEARTGRQPQHF.

This chain joins TRBV9 and TRBJ2-1; 9 bases agree with TRBD2. The CDR3 has 16 residues. Germline CDR1 reads SGDLS; CDR2 reads YYNGEE. J was trimmed by 4 bases and V by 5 bases; bases with no gene match: 10. CDR3 region: CASSPTGLAGYNEQFF. In DNA, the CDR3 is TGTGCCAGCAGTCCCACGGGTCTAGCGGGATACAATGAGCAGTTCTTC.

This chain joins TRBV11-2 and TRBJ1-2; D may be TRBD1 (5 bases). The CDR3 runs 14 residues. Per germline, CDR1 SGHAT and CDR2 FQNNGV. The germline V and J ends were trimmed by 5 bases and 4 bases, with 14 bases remaining between them. The CDR3 protein is CASSRDSLVYGYTF. CDR3 coding DNA: TGTGCCAGCAGCCGCGACAGTCTTGTCTATGGCTACACCTTC.

V usage is TRBV7-9 and J usage is TRBJ1-2; maybe TRBD1 (5 bases). The CDR3 runs 14 residues. V was trimmed by 5 bases and J by 6 bases, leaving 16 bases between them. Germline CDR1 is SEHNR and CDR2 is FQNEAQ (reference sequence). The CDR3 nucleotides read TGTGCCAGCAGCGCTCTGGGGCTAACCGATGGCTACACCTTC. Encoded protein: CASSALGLTDGYTF.

The chain joins TRBV13 to TRBJ2-7; the D gene is possibly TRBD1 (6 bases). CDR3 length: 16 amino acids. In germline, CDR1 is PRHDT, CDR2 FYEKMQ (reference sequence). Trimming removed 0 bases at V and 3 bases at J, with 15 bases between. The CDR3 region has the DNA TGTGCCAGCAGCTTAGGCTCTGCCCGACAGGACTACGAGCAGTACTTC. Translating gives CASSLGSARQDYEQYF.

Of note for this clone: This specimen includes other DNA sequences encoding the same CDR3. The CDR3: CASSERGYEQYF. CDR3 DNA sequence: TGTGCCAGCAGTGAAAGGGGGTACGAGCAGTACTTC. The chain uses TRBV6-1 and TRBJ2-7; D might be TRBD1 (6 bases). CDR1 MNHNS and CDR2 SASEGT come from the germline V gene. The CDR3 totals 12 residues. Trimming shortened V by 2 bases and J by 4 bases, and 6 bases separated the two germline ends.

This chain connects TRBV9 to TRBJ1-6; 9 bases agree with TRBD1. The J segment lost 7 bases and the V segment lost 0 bases, leaving 2 bases of the junction unmatched. CDR3 size: 15 residues. Germline V gene sequence: CDR1 SGDLS, CDR2 YYNGEE. CDR3 sequence reads: CASSVVDRGNSPLHF. As DNA, the CDR3 is TGTGCCAGCAGCGTAGTCGACAGGGGGAATTCACCCCTCCACTTT.

This sequence joins TRBV27 and TRBJ1-6, with TRBD1 matching 9 bases. V gave up 5 bases and J gave up 5 bases; unmatched junction bases: 13. CDR3 length: 18 residues. Germline CDR1 is MNHEY and CDR2 is SMNVEV (reference sequence). The CDR3 is CASSRRPGQGIHNSPLHF. The CDR3 DNA sequence: TGTGCCAGCAGTAGACGCCCGGGACAGGGCATCCATAATTCACCCCTCCACTTT.

The rearrangement uses TRBV19 and TRBJ2-3, with 11 bases aligning to TRBD2. CDR1 is LNHDA, CDR2 SQIVND, per germline (reference sequence). V trimming: 6 bases; J trimming: 2 bases; junction bases outside the gene matches: 7. The CDR3 extends over 16 amino acids. The CDR3 DNA reads as TGTGCCAGTAGGACCCTACTAGCGGGAGTCACAGATACGCAGTATTTT. It is translated as CASRTLLAGVTDTQYF.

This rearrangement joins TRBV20-1 to TRBJ1-2; D is uncertain. CDR3 length equals 13 residues. Germline lookup yields CDR1 DFQATT and CDR2 SNEGSKA (reference sequence). V lost 3 bases to trimming and J lost 0 bases, with 8 bases between them. CDR3 protein: CSASREANYGYTF. CDR3 in DNA: TGCAGTGCTAGTAGGGAGGCTAACTATGGCTACACCTTC.

The chain employs TRBV6-6 and TRBJ2-7; 7 nucleotides match TRBD1. V shed 6 bases, J shed 6 bases, and the junction held 5 bases outside the gene matches. This CDR3 spans 12 amino acids. Germline V lookup: CDR1 MNHNY, CDR2 SVGAGI (reference sequence). CDR3 region: CASSKGQVEQYF. The CDR3 DNA is TGTGCCAGCAGCAAAGGACAGGTCGAGCAGTACTTC.

This chain connects TRBV9 to TRBJ2-3; a possible D gene is TRBD1 (6 bases). The V gene's germline CDR1 is SGDLS and CDR2 YYNGEE. V was clipped by 0 bases and J by 0 bases, with 14 bases between them. The CDR3 has 17 amino acids. The CDR3, as DNA: TGTGCCAGCAGCGTAGAAGGCCAGGGGCTTAGCACAGATACGCAGTATTTT. This sequence encodes CASSVEGQGLSTDTQYF.

V is TRBV6-5 and J is TRBJ1-2; 8 nucleotides align to TRBD1. The CDR3 totals 13 residues. The germline CDR1 and CDR2 sequences are MNHEY and SVGAGI. Trimming took 6 bases from V and 8 from J; bases not matched to a gene: 8. This CDR3 is CASSQGTGRGYTF. The CDR3 nucleotides are TGTGCCAGCAGCCAAGGGACAGGAAGGGGCTACACCTTC.

The chain has TRBV19 and TRBJ2-7; tentative D call: TRBD1 (6 bases). Germline CDR1 and CDR2: LNHDA and SQIVND (reference sequence). Trimming removed 3 bases at V and 2 bases at J, with 14 bases between. The CDR3 is 15 residues long. The CDR3 spells CASSIRGGTTYEQYF. As DNA, the CDR3 is TGTGCCAGTAGTATTCGAGGGGGTACCACCTACGAGCAGTACTTC.